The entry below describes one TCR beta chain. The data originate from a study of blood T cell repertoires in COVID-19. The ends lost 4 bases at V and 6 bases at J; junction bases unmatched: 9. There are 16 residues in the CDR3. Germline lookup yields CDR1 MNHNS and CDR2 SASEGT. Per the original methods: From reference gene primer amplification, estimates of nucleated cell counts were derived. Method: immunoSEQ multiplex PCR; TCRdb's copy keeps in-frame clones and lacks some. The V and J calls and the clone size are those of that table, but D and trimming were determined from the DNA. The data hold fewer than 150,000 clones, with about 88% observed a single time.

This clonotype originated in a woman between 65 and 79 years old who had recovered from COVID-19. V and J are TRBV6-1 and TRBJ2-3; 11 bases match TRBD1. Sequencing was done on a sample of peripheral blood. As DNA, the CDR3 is TGTGCCAGCAGTGCTTGGACAGGGGGCACTATGGATACGCAGTATTTT. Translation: CASSAWTGGTMDTQYF.